This is a list of T cell receptor beta chains from one sample in a study of blood T cells in healthy people across ages. Each CDR3 protein gets one entry after TCRdb re-called the 5' RACE reads with MiXCR. The profile shows over a million distinct CDR3 sequences, roughly 59% of them singletons. Specimen: blood. These receptors were collected from a man younger than 35 in good health. Each CDR3 is given with its conserved first and last residue. Each record gives: D gene, J gene, clone size, V gene, CDR3 protein, CDR3 DNA. The D gene is left open where the match is weak. The listing skips clone size in some rows; elsewhere it reads once, few, many or a size class.

d_gene: TRBD2
j_gene: TRBJ2-5
abundance: few
v_gene: TRBV4-1
CDR3aa: CASSHASGRAETQYF
CDR3nt: TGCGCCAGCAGCCATGCTAGCGGGAGGGCTGAGACCCAGTACTTC

d_gene: NA
j_gene: TRBJ2-3
abundance: NA
v_gene: TRBV7-6
CDR3aa: CASSLIYGTDTQYF
CDR3nt: TGTGCCAGCAGCTTAATCTACGGGACAGATACGCAGTATTTT

d_gene: NA
j_gene: TRBJ2-5
abundance: NA
v_gene: TRBV7-2
CDR3aa: CASSSGARMYEQYF
CDR3nt: TGTGCCAGCAGCTCGGGAGCTCGAATGTATGAGCAGTACTTC

d_gene: NA
j_gene: TRBJ2-2
abundance: NA
v_gene: TRBV29-1
CDR3aa: CSVETAGSGELFF
CDR3nt: TGCAGCGTTGAGACAGCCGGATCCGGGGAGCTGTTTTTT

d_gene: NA
j_gene: TRBJ2-7
abundance: few
v_gene: TRBV7-2
CDR3aa: CASSLARAGSDEQYF
CDR3nt: TGTGCCAGCAGCTTAGCGCGGGCAGGGTCGGACGAGCAGTACTTC

d_gene: NA
j_gene: TRBJ2-1
abundance: NA
v_gene: TRBV7-8
CDR3aa: CASSAKAGYNEQFF
CDR3nt: TGTGCCAGCAGCGCTAAAGCTGGTTACAATGAGCAGTTCTTC

d_gene: NA
j_gene: TRBJ1-2
abundance: once
v_gene: TRBV5-1
CDR3aa: CASSLESLDRGYTF
CDR3nt: TGCGCCAGCAGCTTGGAGTCCCTCGATAGGGGCTACACCTTC

d_gene: NA
j_gene: TRBJ2-7
abundance: NA
v_gene: TRBV20-1
CDR3aa: CSARDSGAGTLEQYF
CDR3nt: TGCAGTGCTAGAGATTCGGGGGCCGGGACCCTCGAGCAGTACTTC

d_gene: NA
j_gene: TRBJ2-1
abundance: NA
v_gene: TRBV4-1
CDR3aa: CASSQFVFDSNNEQFF
CDR3nt: TGCGCCAGCAGCCAATTCGTTTTCGACAGCAACAATGAGCAGTTCTTC

d_gene: NA
j_gene: TRBJ2-3
abundance: NA
v_gene: TRBV29-1
CDR3aa: CSASGNTDTQYF
CDR3nt: TGCAGCGCGAGCGGAAACACAGATACGCAGTATTTT

d_gene: TRBD1
j_gene: TRBJ1-4
abundance: NA
v_gene: TRBV12-5
CDR3aa: CASGLTPGQGFEKLFF
CDR3nt: TGTGCTAGTGGTTTGACCCCGGGACAGGGGTTTGAAAAACTGTTTTTT

d_gene: NA
j_gene: TRBJ2-1
abundance: NA
v_gene: TRBV6-5
CDR3aa: CASSYSGTKYNEQFF
CDR3nt: TGTGCCAGCAGTTACTCCGGGACCAAGTACAATGAGCAGTTCTTC

d_gene: NA
j_gene: TRBJ2-2
abundance: few
v_gene: TRBV29-1
CDR3aa: CSAEGLPNTGELFF
CDR3nt: TGCAGCGCCGAAGGGTTACCGAACACCGGGGAGCTGTTTTTT

d_gene: NA
j_gene: TRBJ2-7
abundance: NA
v_gene: TRBV10-3
CDR3aa: CAISEVVGSMNEQYF
CDR3nt: TGTGCCATCAGTGAGGTGGTAGGCAGTATGAACGAGCAGTACTTC

d_gene: NA
j_gene: TRBJ2-3
abundance: NA
v_gene: TRBV4-1
CDR3aa: CASSYTGTPGTDTQYF
CDR3nt: TGCGCCAGCAGCTATACCGGGACTCCAGGCACAGATACGCAGTATTTT

d_gene: NA
j_gene: TRBJ1-2
abundance: NA
v_gene: TRBV7-2
CDR3aa: CASSPTSGGADYGYTF
CDR3nt: TGTGCCAGCAGCCCAACTTCAGGCGGCGCAGACTATGGCTACACCTTC

d_gene: NA
j_gene: TRBJ2-7
abundance: NA
v_gene: TRBV11-2
CDR3aa: CASSSRRILSYEQYF
CDR3nt: TGTGCCAGCAGCTCCAGAAGGATTCTCTCCTACGAGCAGTACTTC

d_gene: NA
j_gene: TRBJ1-2
abundance: NA
v_gene: TRBV4-1
CDR3aa: CASSQVREANYGYTF
CDR3nt: TGCGCCAGCAGCCAAGTAAGGGAAGCCAACTATGGCTACACCTTC

d_gene: NA
j_gene: TRBJ2-7
abundance: NA
v_gene: TRBV6-5
CDR3aa: CASSYPGKVEQYF
CDR3nt: TGTGCCAGCAGTTACCCCGGGAAGGTTGAGCAGTACTTC

d_gene: TRBD2
j_gene: TRBJ2-7
abundance: NA
v_gene: TRBV20-1
CDR3aa: CSARNAGGTYEQYF
CDR3nt: TGCAGTGCTAGAAATGCGGGAGGGACCTACGAGCAGTACTTC

d_gene: NA
j_gene: TRBJ2-6
abundance: NA
v_gene: TRBV6-5
CDR3aa: CASSFPDQTGANVLTF
CDR3nt: TGTGCCAGCAGTTTCCCGGACCAAACTGGGGCCAACGTCCTGACTTTC

d_gene: NA
j_gene: TRBJ2-7
abundance: NA
v_gene: TRBV4-1
CDR3aa: CANSQSYGGSSYNEQYF
CDR3nt: TGCGCCAACAGCCAGAGTTATGGAGGGAGCTCCTACAATGAGCAGTACTTC

d_gene: NA
j_gene: TRBJ2-5
abundance: NA
v_gene: TRBV7-8
CDR3aa: CAGWDTQETQYF
CDR3nt: TGTGCCGGCTGGGACACCCAAGAGACCCAGTACTTC

d_gene: NA
j_gene: TRBJ2-3
abundance: NA
v_gene: TRBV15
CDR3aa: CATSRTTGLDTQYF
CDR3nt: TGTGCCACCAGCAGAACCACAGGGTTGGATACGCAGTATTTT

d_gene: TRBD2
j_gene: TRBJ2-1
abundance: NA
v_gene: TRBV12-3/TRBV12-4
CDR3aa: CASSPSGTTGNEQFF
CDR3nt: TGTGCCAGCAGTCCCAGCGGGACCACCGGGAATGAGCAGTTCTTC

d_gene: NA
j_gene: TRBJ2-7
abundance: NA
v_gene: TRBV20-1
CDR3aa: CSARSTAGEQYF
CDR3nt: TGCAGTGCTAGATCTACAGCGGGCGAGCAGTACTTC

d_gene: TRBD1
j_gene: TRBJ2-5
abundance: NA
v_gene: TRBV28
CDR3aa: CASSAARDREYF
CDR3nt: TGTGCCAGCAGTGCCGCCCGGGACAGGGAGTACTTC

d_gene: TRBD2
j_gene: TRBJ2-1
abundance: NA
v_gene: TRBV5-1
CDR3aa: CASNGRGYNEQFF
CDR3nt: TGCGCCAGCAACGGGCGGGGGTACAATGAGCAGTTCTTC

d_gene: NA
j_gene: TRBJ2-4
abundance: NA
v_gene: TRBV28
CDR3aa: CASSIQDIQYF
CDR3nt: TGTGCCAGCAGCATTCAAGACATTCAGTACTTC

d_gene: NA
j_gene: TRBJ2-7
abundance: NA
v_gene: TRBV7-9
CDR3aa: CASSPGKGWYEQYF
CDR3nt: TGTGCCAGCAGCCCCGGGAAGGGCTGGTACGAGCAGTACTTC

d_gene: TRBD1
j_gene: TRBJ2-7
abundance: NA
v_gene: TRBV5-1
CDR3aa: CASSGMRDRATYEQYF
CDR3nt: TGCGCCAGCAGCGGAATGAGGGACAGGGCAACCTACGAGCAGTACTTC

d_gene: NA
j_gene: TRBJ2-4
abundance: NA
v_gene: TRBV27
CDR3aa: CASSARTENIQYF
CDR3nt: TGTGCCAGCAGTGCACGGACAGAAAACATTCAGTACTTC

d_gene: NA
j_gene: TRBJ1-4
abundance: once
v_gene: TRBV20-1
CDR3aa: CSARGGYHEKLFF
CDR3nt: TGCAGTGCTAGGGGGGGATACCATGAAAAACTGTTTTTT

d_gene: NA
j_gene: TRBJ2-2
abundance: NA
v_gene: TRBV7-9
CDR3aa: CASIDPGNTGELFF
CDR3nt: TGTGCCAGCATCGACCCAGGGAACACCGGGGAGCTGTTTTTT

d_gene: NA
j_gene: TRBJ2-7
abundance: NA
v_gene: TRBV7-9
CDR3aa: CASSPPIQGYEQYF
CDR3nt: TGTGCCAGCAGCCCCCCCATCCAGGGGTACGAGCAGTACTTC

d_gene: TRBD1
j_gene: TRBJ2-2
abundance: NA
v_gene: TRBV27
CDR3aa: CASSKGTVNTGELFF
CDR3nt: TGTGCCAGCAGTAAAGGGACAGTAAACACCGGGGAGCTGTTTTTT

d_gene: NA
j_gene: TRBJ1-6
abundance: NA
v_gene: TRBV6-5
CDR3aa: CASSPWLSSYNSPLHF
CDR3nt: TGTGCCAGCAGTCCGTGGTTGAGCTCCTATAATTCACCCCTCCACTTT

d_gene: NA
j_gene: TRBJ1-2
abundance: once
v_gene: TRBV7-8
CDR3aa: CASSSRGGDGYTF
CDR3nt: TGTGCCAGCAGCTCCAGGGGCGGGGACGGCTACACCTTC

d_gene: NA
j_gene: TRBJ2-7
abundance: NA
v_gene: TRBV7-8
CDR3aa: CASSSRSRAYEQYF
CDR3nt: TGTGCCAGCAGCTCCCGAAGCAGGGCCTACGAGCAGTACTTC

d_gene: TRBD1
j_gene: TRBJ2-1
abundance: NA
v_gene: TRBV5-1
CDR3aa: CASSLGTGSPYNEQFF
CDR3nt: TGCGCCAGCAGCTTGGGGACAGGGTCCCCCTACAATGAGCAGTTCTTC

d_gene: NA
j_gene: TRBJ1-2
abundance: NA
v_gene: TRBV12-3/TRBV12-4
CDR3aa: CASSLASGLYGYTF
CDR3nt: TGTGCCAGCAGTTTAGCATCAGGCCTCTATGGCTACACCTTC

d_gene: NA
j_gene: TRBJ2-1
abundance: NA
v_gene: TRBV3-1
CDR3aa: CASSQEARRDNEQFF
CDR3nt: TGTGCCAGCAGCCAAGAAGCGAGGCGGGACAATGAGCAGTTCTTC

d_gene: NA
j_gene: TRBJ1-2
abundance: NA
v_gene: TRBV29-1
CDR3aa: CSVSGKYLYGYTF
CDR3nt: TGCAGCGTTTCTGGGAAATACTTGTATGGCTACACCTTC

d_gene: TRBD2
j_gene: TRBJ2-1
abundance: NA
v_gene: TRBV4-1
CDR3aa: CASSQNAGGYNEQFF
CDR3nt: TGCGCCAGCAGCCAAAACGCGGGGGGCTACAATGAGCAGTTCTTC

d_gene: TRBD1
j_gene: TRBJ1-2
abundance: NA
v_gene: TRBV5-1
CDR3aa: CASSPTRTGVLNYGYTF
CDR3nt: TGCGCCAGCAGCCCCACTCGGACAGGCGTCCTAAACTATGGCTACACCTTC

d_gene: TRBD1
j_gene: TRBJ2-2
abundance: NA
v_gene: TRBV5-1
CDR3aa: CASRSWDRVGAGELFF
CDR3nt: TGCGCCAGCAGATCCTGGGACAGGGTTGGGGCCGGGGAGCTGTTTTTT

d_gene: NA
j_gene: TRBJ1-2
abundance: NA
v_gene: TRBV29-1
CDR3aa: CSASERGREYYGYTF
CDR3nt: TGCAGCGCCAGTGAGAGAGGGAGGGAATACTATGGCTACACCTTC

d_gene: TRBD2
j_gene: TRBJ2-7
abundance: NA
v_gene: TRBV3-1
CDR3aa: CASSQDKLAGRGSYEQYF
CDR3nt: TGTGCCAGCAGCCAAGATAAACTAGCGGGGAGGGGCTCCTACGAGCAGTACTTC

d_gene: NA
j_gene: TRBJ1-6
abundance: NA
v_gene: TRBV20-1
CDR3aa: CSARSHIISSYNSPLHF
CDR3nt: TGCAGTGCTAGATCCCACATTATAAGCTCCTATAATTCACCCCTCCACTTT

d_gene: NA
j_gene: TRBJ1-5
abundance: once
v_gene: TRBV12-3/TRBV12-4
CDR3aa: CASSFRVDQPQHF
CDR3nt: TGTGCCAGCAGTTTCAGGGTGGATCAGCCCCAGCATTTT

d_gene: NA
j_gene: TRBJ2-7
abundance: NA
v_gene: TRBV25-1
CDR3aa: CASSESGVEYYEQYF
CDR3nt: TGTGCCAGCAGTGAAAGTGGTGTTGAGTACTACGAGCAGTACTTC

d_gene: TRBD1
j_gene: TRBJ1-5
abundance: NA
v_gene: TRBV6-5
CDR3aa: CASSYSQGAAQPQHF
CDR3nt: TGTGCCAGCAGTTACTCTCAGGGGGCGGCCCAGCCCCAGCATTTT